A single sample is the source of the 13 T cell receptor beta chains below, sequenced in a study of PD-1 blockade in classical Hodgkin lymphoma. Relapse was seen in all patients after autologous stem cell transplantation, and brentuximab vedotin exposure was variable. Clones were sequenced by immunoSEQ multiplex PCR, and TCRdb holds only the in-frame ones, with some missing. The sample includes tens of thousands of clones, approximately 90% of them seen just once. Sequenced here: peripheral blood mononuclear cells (PBMCs), sampled at baseline. The origin of the receptors is a human donor with classical Hodgkin lymphoma.

This clone is deemed medium-sized. The chain joins TRBV28 to TRBJ2-7; D remains ambiguous. Per the germline V gene, CDR1 is MDHEN and CDR2 is SYDVKM. This CDR3 is 14 amino acids long. V gave up 6 bases and J gave up 3 bases, with 15 bases separating them. CDR3 DNA sequence: TGTGCCAGCAGGGTATTTCCAGGTGACTACGAGCAGTACTTC. It specifies CASRVFPGDYEQYF. Full variable domain (outside the CDR3, taken from reference TRBV28 and TRBJ2-7): DVKVTQSSRYLVKRTGEKVFLECVQDMDHENMFWYRQDPGLGLRLIYFSYDVKMKEKGDIPEGYSVSREKKERFSLILESASTNQTSMYLCASRVFPGDYEQYFGPGTRLTVT.

The chain couples TRBV6-1 to TRBJ2-1, with D unclear. Trimming removed 2 bases from V and 0 bases from J, with 11 bases in between. The CDR3 spans 16 residues. CDR1 is MNHNS, CDR2 SASEGT, per germline. The CDR3 loop reads CASSELAKGSYNEQFF. The CDR3 bases are TGTGCCAGCAGTGAATTGGCAAAGGGCTCCTACAATGAGCAGTTCTTC.

The V and J genes are TRBV6-6 and TRBJ1-1; no reliable D call. With 6 bases removed from V and 6 bases from J, the gap between germline ends came to 8 bases. Germline lookup yields CDR1 MNHNY and CDR2 SVGAGI (reference sequence). The CDR3 is made up of 11 amino acids. DNA of the CDR3: TGTGCCAGCAGAAGAAGGGCTGAAGCTTTCTTT. As protein: CASRRRAEAFF.

V is TRBV27 and J is TRBJ1-5; no clear D. Germline V gene sequence: CDR1 MNHEY, CDR2 SMNVEV (reference sequence). The CDR3 runs 13 residues. The V and J ends lost 5 bases and 9 bases respectively, with 14 bases between them. The CDR3 loop is CASSGQLGLPQHF. In DNA form, the CDR3 reads TGTGCCAGCAGTGGGCAACTGGGCTTGCCCCAGCATTTT.

The J gene is TRBJ1-2, the V gene TRBV5-4; D unresolved. The CDR3 sequence is 13 residues long. Germline loops: CDR1 SGHNT, CDR2 YYREEE (reference sequence). Trimming left V 4 bases short and J 4 bases short, with 11 bases between. CDR3 in amino acids: CASSRRVVYGYTF. The CDR3 DNA reads TGTGCCAGCAGCCGGCGGGTAGTCTATGGCTACACCTTC.

This clone was detected only once. The CDR3 DNA is TGTGCCAGCAGCCACCGGGGCAGCATGAACACTGAAGCTTTCTTT. Protein: CASSHRGSMNTEAFF. The rearrangement links TRBV7-6 to TRBJ1-1; the D gene is possibly TRBD1 (5 bases). Germline V gives CDR1 SGHVS, CDR2 FNYEAQ. The CDR3 contains 15 residues. The ends were cut back, 5 bases at V and 0 bases at J, with 13 bases in the middle.

The V gene is TRBV30, the J gene TRBJ2-2; D gene unclear. Germline assignment: CDR1 GTSNPN and CDR2 SVGIG (reference sequence). The CDR3 extends over 11 amino acids. The V end was cut by 1 base, the J end by 7 bases, with 4 bases between. DNA of the CDR3: TGTGCCTGGAGTGAAAGCGGGGAGCTGTTTTTT. This translates into CAWSESGELFF.

The chain links TRBV6-5 to TRBJ1-3, with TRBD1 matching 7 bases. Germline loops: CDR1 MNHEY, CDR2 SVGAGI. J was trimmed by 5 bases and V by 5 bases; bases with no gene match: 9. The CDR3 has 15 residues. CDR3 in amino acids: CASSPRDSRRNTIYF. The CDR3 coding sequence is TGTGCCAGCAGTCCCCGGGACAGCAGGAGAAACACCATATATTTT.

A note on this clone: A junction boundary mismatches the germline segment, possibly from a read error. The chain joins TRBV7-7 to TRBJ1-6; D not resolved. Looked up from germline, CDR1 is SSHAT and CDR2 is FNYEAQ (reference sequence). This CDR3 has 13 residues. The CDR3 here is CASSLALGSPLHF. The CDR3 coding sequence is TGTGCTAGCAGCTTAGCTTTGGGGTCACCCCTCCACTTT.

V is TRBV6-5 and J is TRBJ2-1; a possible D gene is TRBD1 (6 bases). V lost 6 bases, J lost 0 bases, and 12 bases lay in between. From germline, CDR1 is MNHEY and CDR2 SVGAGI. The CDR3 sequence is 15 residues long. The CDR3 DNA reads TGTGCCAGCAGATGGACAGCTAGCTCCTACAATGAGCAGTTCTTC. Translation: CASRWTASSYNEQFF.

The J gene is TRBJ1-2, the V gene TRBV18; the match to TRBD1 covers 11 bases. Germline values: CDR1 KGHSH, CDR2 LQKENI. With 3 bases clipped from V and 4 bases from J, the junction kept 13 bases outside the gene matches. This CDR3 is built from 18 residues. This chain's CDR3 is CASSPSGQGDPRGYGYTF. DNA of the CDR3: TGTGCCAGCTCACCGTCGGGACAGGGGGATCCGCGAGGCTATGGCTACACCTTC.

The chain uses TRBV19 and TRBJ2-1; 9 positions match TRBD2. V was pared by 5 bases and J by 8 bases, with 13 bases of the junction left unmatched. Germline values: CDR1 LNHDA, CDR2 SQIVND (reference sequence). CDR3 size: 16 residues. The CDR3 nucleotides read TGTGCCAGTAGTTCGGCGATGGCGGGGGGGGTCCATGAGCAGTTCTTC. Residues: CASSSAMAGGVHEQFF.

Only one count was recorded for this clone. The genes are TRBV30 and TRBJ1-2; D remains ambiguous. CDR1 is GTSNPN and CDR2 is SVGIG in the germline V gene (reference sequence). This CDR3 region has 14 residues. V lost 0 bases to trimming and J lost 2 bases, with 10 bases between them. The CDR3 bases are TGTGCCTGGAGTGTAGCTCTCCACAACTATGGCTACACCTTC. It encodes CAWSVALHNYGYTF.